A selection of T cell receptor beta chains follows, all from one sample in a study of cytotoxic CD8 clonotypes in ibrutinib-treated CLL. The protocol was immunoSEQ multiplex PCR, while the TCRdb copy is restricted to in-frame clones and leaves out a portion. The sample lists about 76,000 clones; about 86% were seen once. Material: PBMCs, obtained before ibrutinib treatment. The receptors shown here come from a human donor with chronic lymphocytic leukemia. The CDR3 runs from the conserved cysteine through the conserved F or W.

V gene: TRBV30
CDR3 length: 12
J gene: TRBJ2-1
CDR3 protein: CAWSPQGVEQFF

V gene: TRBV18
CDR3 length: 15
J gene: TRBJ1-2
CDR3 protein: CASSPRRTEGNGYTF

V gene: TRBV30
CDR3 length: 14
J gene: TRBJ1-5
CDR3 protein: CAWSVQGRDQPQHF

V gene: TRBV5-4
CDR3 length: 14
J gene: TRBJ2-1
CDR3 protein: CASSLLMTGVEQFF

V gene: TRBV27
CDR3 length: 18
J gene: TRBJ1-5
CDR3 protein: CASGERNAYMEVRQPQHF

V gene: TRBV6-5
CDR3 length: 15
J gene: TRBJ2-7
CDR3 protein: CASSSPGQSSYEQYF

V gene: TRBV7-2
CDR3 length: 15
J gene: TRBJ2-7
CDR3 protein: CASSRDDRSLYEQYF

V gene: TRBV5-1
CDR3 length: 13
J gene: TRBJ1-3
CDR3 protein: CASSLDRVDTIYF

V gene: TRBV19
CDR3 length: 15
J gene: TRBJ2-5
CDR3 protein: CASSIDREGRETQYF

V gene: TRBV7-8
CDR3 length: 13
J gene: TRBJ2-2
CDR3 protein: CASSPTPTGELFF

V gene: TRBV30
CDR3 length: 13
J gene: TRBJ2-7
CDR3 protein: CAWSGPGPYEQYF

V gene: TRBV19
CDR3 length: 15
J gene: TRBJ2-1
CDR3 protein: CASSAEGRSYNEQFF

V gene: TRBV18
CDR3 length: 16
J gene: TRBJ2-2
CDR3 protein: CASSPPNTANTGELFF

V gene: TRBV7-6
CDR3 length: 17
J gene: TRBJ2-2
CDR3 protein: CASSLALAGGNTGELFF

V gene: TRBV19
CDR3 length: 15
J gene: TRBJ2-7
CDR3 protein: CASSPQVSGTGEQYF

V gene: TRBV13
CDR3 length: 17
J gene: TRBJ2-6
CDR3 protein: CASSLNRDRSGANVLTF

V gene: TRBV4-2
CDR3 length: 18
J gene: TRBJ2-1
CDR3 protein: CASSQDPPGAGVDNEQFF

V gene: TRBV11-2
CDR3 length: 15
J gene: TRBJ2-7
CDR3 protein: CASSLVPGSAYEQYF

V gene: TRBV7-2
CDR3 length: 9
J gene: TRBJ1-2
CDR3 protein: CASSLDATF

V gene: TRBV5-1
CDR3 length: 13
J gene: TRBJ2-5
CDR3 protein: CASSLGLGEAQYF

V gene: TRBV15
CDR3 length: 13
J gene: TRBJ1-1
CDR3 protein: CATQRRGFTEAFF

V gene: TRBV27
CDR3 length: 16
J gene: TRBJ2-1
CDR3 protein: CASSVRSTSGRNEQFF

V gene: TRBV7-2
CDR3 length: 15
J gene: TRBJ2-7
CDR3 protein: CASSARRGGTYEQYF

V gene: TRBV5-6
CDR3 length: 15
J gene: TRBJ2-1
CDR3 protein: CASTRLAGVINEQFF

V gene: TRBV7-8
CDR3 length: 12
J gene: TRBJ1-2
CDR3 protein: CASSLLDYGYTF

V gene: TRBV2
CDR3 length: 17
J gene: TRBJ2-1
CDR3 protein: CASSEWGSSDLYNEQFF

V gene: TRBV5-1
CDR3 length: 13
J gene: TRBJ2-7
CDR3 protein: CASSLGSTYEQYF

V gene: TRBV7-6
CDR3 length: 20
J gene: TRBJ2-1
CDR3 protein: CASSSKPATLAGAAYNEQFF

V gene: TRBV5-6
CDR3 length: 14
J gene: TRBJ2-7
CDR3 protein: CASSRFGGLSEQYF

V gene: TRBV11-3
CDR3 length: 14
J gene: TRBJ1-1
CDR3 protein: CASSLYTANTEAFF

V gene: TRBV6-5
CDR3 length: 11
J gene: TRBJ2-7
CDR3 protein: CASRDTGPQYF

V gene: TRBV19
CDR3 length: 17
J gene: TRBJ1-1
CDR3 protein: CASSFIQGASMNTEAFF

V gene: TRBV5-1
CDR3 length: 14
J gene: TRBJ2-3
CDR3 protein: CASSQIPGTDTQYF

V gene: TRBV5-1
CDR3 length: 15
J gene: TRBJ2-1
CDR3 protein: CASSRLAGGLNEQFF

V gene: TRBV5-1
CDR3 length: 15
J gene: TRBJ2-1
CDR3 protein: CASSLDGIAYNEQFF

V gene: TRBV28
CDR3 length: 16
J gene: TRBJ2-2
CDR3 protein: CASSTPLAGDTGELFF

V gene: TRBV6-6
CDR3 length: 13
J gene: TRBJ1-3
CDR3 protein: CASSRNSGNTIYF

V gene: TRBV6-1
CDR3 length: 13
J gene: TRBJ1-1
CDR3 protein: CASSEFRESEAFF

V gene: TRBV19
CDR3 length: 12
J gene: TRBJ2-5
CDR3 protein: CASSTDSETQYF

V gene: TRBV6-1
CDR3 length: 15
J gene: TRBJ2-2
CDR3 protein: CASSMRGWNTGELFF

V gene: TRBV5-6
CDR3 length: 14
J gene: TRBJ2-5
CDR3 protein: CASSIQAWGQTQYF

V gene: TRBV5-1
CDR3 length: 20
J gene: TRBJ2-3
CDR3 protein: CASTSPPGTSGRGGADTQYF

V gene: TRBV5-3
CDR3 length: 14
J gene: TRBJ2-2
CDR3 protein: CASSLNPNTGELFF

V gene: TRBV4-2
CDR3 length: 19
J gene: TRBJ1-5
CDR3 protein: CASSQPYRGVPNSNQPQHF

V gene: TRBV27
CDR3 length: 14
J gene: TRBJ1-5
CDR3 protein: CASSRQGSNQPQHF

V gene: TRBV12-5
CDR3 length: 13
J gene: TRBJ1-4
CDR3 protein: CASGLVGGEKLFF

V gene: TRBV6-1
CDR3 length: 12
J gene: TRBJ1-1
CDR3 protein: CASRFRERRAFF

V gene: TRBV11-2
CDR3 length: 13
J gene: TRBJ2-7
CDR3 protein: CASSLGRYYEQYF

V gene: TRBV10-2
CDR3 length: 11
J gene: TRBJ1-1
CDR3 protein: CASSGRQEAFF

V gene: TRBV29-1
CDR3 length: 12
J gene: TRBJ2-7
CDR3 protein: CSVEIVRGEQYF

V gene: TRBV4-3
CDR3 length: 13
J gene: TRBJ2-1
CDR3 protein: CASSQEDLDEQFF

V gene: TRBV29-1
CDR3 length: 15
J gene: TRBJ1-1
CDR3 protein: CSPKPDASMNTEAFF

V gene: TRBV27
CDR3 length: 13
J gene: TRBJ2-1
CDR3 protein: CASSFRGIDEQFF

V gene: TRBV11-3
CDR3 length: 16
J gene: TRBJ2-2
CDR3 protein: CASSGQGFLNTGELFF

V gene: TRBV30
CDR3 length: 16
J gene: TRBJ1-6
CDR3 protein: CAWRPYRDRYNSPLHF

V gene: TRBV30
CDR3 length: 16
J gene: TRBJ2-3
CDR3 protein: CAWTKVQGRFADTQYF

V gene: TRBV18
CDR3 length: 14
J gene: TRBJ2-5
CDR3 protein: CASSPDRVVETQYF